The present entry profiles one T cell receptor (beta chain) with its context. Using its own MiXCR run on the 5' RACE reads, TCRdb lists one record per CDR3 protein. The table has 250,000 or so distinct CDR3 sequences, around 6.7% seen once; the top ten hold 1% to 1.2%. V shed 8 bases, J shed 13 bases, and the junction held 10 bases outside the gene matches. There are 13 residues in the CDR3. The V gene's germline CDR1 is MNHEY and CDR2 SMNVEV (reference sequence). These data come from a study of T cells after yellow fever vaccination. This specimen was CD4+ T cells sorted from PBMCs, taken on the day of the yellow fever booster vaccination. The rearrangement joins TRBV27 to TRBJ1-6; 8 bases match TRBD1. This clonotype was sampled from a young man who received the YFV17D yellow fever vaccine. In DNA, the CDR3 is TGTGCCAGCTCATTTGGACAGGGATCTCCCCTCCACTTT. Its translation: CASSFGQGSPLHF.